One sample yielded the 31 T cell receptor beta chains listed below, sequenced in a study of blood T cell repertoires in COVID-19. Sequencing used immunoSEQ multiplex PCR; TCRdb keeps in-frame clones, though not all of them. This table has some 500,000 clones, approximately 88% appearing once. The specimen was PBMCs or T cells enriched from blood (not recorded which). These receptors all come from a woman aged 40 to 50 who had recovered from COVID-19.

This clone was observed a single time. The chain carries TRBV6-2 or TRBV6-3 and TRBJ2-7, with D possibly being TRBD1 (6 bases). The CDR3 runs to 14 residues. Germline CDR1 and CDR2: MNHEY and SVGEGT. Trimming removed 5 bases at V and 3 bases at J, with 14 bases between. The CDR3 sequence: CASSHSTGNYEQYF. CDR3 DNA sequence: TGTGCCAGCAGTCATTCGACAGGCAACTACGAGCAGTACTTC.

Concerning this clone: The same CDR3 also results from other DNA sequences found in this sample. V is TRBV18 and J is TRBJ2-7; TRBD2 aligns across 13 bases. Germline CDR1 is KGHSH and CDR2 is LQKENI. V shed 2 bases, J shed 0 bases, and the junction held 1 base outside the gene matches. The CDR3 sequence is 16 residues long. The CDR3, as DNA: TGTGCCAGCTCACCAGGACTAGCGGGGGTCTCCTACGAGCAGTACTTC. Protein: CASSPGLAGVSYEQYF.

V is TRBV13 and J is TRBJ1-1; a weak D match, TRBD1 (5 bases). CDR1 and CDR2 from the germline V gene are PRHDT and FYEKMQ (reference sequence). The CDR3 has 13 amino acids. V was shortened by 3 bases and J by 1 base, with 6 bases between the two germline ends. CDR3 protein: CASSFQGNTEAFF. CDR3 DNA: TGTGCCAGCAGCTTCCAGGGGAACACTGAAGCTTTCTTT.

The chain uses TRBV7-9 and TRBJ1-1; D remains unclear. V was shortened by 2 bases and J by 0 bases, with 10 bases between the two germline ends. CDR3 length equals 15 residues. Germline CDR1 and CDR2: SEHNR and FQNEAQ (reference sequence). CDR3 amino acids: CASSLPRGLNTEAFF. For the CDR3, the DNA is TGTGCCAGCAGCTTACCGCGGGGATTGAACACTGAAGCTTTCTTT.

The chain uses TRBV4-1 and TRBJ1-1; D may be TRBD1 (6 bases). The CDR3 loop spans 17 amino acids. V dropped 4 bases and J dropped 0 bases, with 18 bases sitting between them. Germline V gives CDR1 MGHRA, CDR2 YSYEKL. The CDR3 nucleotides are TGCGCCAGCAGCCCCTACCCACAGGGAACCATGAACACTGAAGCTTTCTTT. Translating gives CASSPYPQGTMNTEAFF.

V usage is TRBV5-5 and J usage is TRBJ2-7, with 10 bases lining up with TRBD2. The trim removed 5 bases at V and 0 bases at J, leaving 5 bases unmatched. From germline, CDR1 is SGHKS and CDR2 YYEKEE (reference sequence). The length of the CDR3 is 15 residues. Written as DNA, the CDR3 is TGTGCCAGCAGGGACTGGACTAGCGGCTCCTACGAGCAGTACTTC. Protein: CASRDWTSGSYEQYF.

The sample holds a few counts of this clone. One end of the junction varies from germline; a read error may be responsible. The CDR3 DNA follows: TGTGCCAGCAGCATAGCCGGGGGGAGAAACATTCAGTACTTC. Translated, it gives CASSIAGGRNIQYF. The genes are TRBV7-2 and TRBJ2-4, with 7 bases fitting TRBD2. Germline CDR1 and CDR2: SGHTA and FQGNSA. This CDR3 is built from 14 residues.

The chain has TRBV5-1 and TRBJ1-1, with D perhaps TRBD1 (5 bases). V was cut by 4 bases and J by 0 bases, with 16 bases left in between. Germline CDR1 is SGHRS and CDR2 is YFSETQ. The CDR3 totals 16 residues. In nucleotides, the CDR3 is TGCGCCAGCAGCCATGGAGCGACAGCCATGAACACTGAAGCTTTCTTT. Amino acids: CASSHGATAMNTEAFF.

This clone was recorded only once. This rearrangement joins TRBV6-2 or TRBV6-3 to TRBJ1-4; 7 nucleotides align to TRBD1. The germline V gene encodes CDR1 MNHEY and CDR2 SVGEGT. The CDR3 consists of 16 residues. V was pared by 2 bases and J by 8 bases, with 11 bases of the junction left unmatched. CDR3 amino acids: CASSYEQGRRGEKLFF. The CDR3 DNA sequence: TGTGCCAGCAGTTACGAACAGGGGCGCCGGGGAGAAAAACTGTTTTTT.

The rearrangement links TRBV10-3 to TRBJ2-3, with D possibly matching TRBD2 (6 bases). The CDR3 is 13 residues long. V lost 8 bases and J 3 bases, leaving 12 bases between the germline ends. CDR1 is ENHRY, CDR2 SYGVKD, per germline. DNA of the CDR3: TGTGCCATCTCAGGCGCGGGAACAGATACGCAGTATTTT. It codes for CAISGAGTDTQYF.

This chain joins TRBV5-1 and TRBJ2-3, with D perhaps TRBD2 (6 bases). Germline V lookup: CDR1 SGHRS, CDR2 YFSETQ. V lost 6 bases and J lost 5, with 16 bases in between. This CDR3 is built from 14 residues. The CDR3 DNA is TGCGCCAGCAAAGTACAGGCCGGGGGAGATACGCAGTATTTT. Translated, it gives CASKVQAGGDTQYF.

The chain couples TRBV11-3 to TRBJ2-3; tentative D call: TRBD2 (6 bases). This CDR3 is 16 amino acids long. The germline V gene has CDR1 SGHNT and CDR2 YENEEA. Trimming cost V 5 bases and J 8 bases, with 23 bases left between them. The chain's CDR3 is CASSTRDLLPAVTQYF. The CDR3 nucleotides read TGTGCCAGCAGCACGCGGGACTTACTCCCCGCGGTTACGCAGTATTTT. Drawing the rest from reference TRBV11-3 and TRBJ2-3, the complete variable domain is EAGVVQSPRYKIIEKKQPVAFWCNPISGHNTLYWYLQNLGQGPELLIRYENEEAVDDSQLPKDRFSAERLKGVDSTLKIQPAELGDSAVYLCASSTRDLLPAVTQYFGPGTRLTVL.

The CDR3 loop is CATQAGLGEKLFF. As DNA, the CDR3 is TGTGCCACCCAGGCAGGGCTGGGAGAAAAACTGTTTTTT. The V call is TRBV12-3 or TRBV12-4, the J call TRBJ1-4; D possibly corresponds to TRBD1 (5 bases). The V gene lost 10 bases and the J gene lost 8 bases, with 17 bases spanning the gap. CDR3 length: 13 amino acids.

The chain combines TRBV21-1 with TRBJ2-2; the table's TRBD1 call for D was not verified on the DNA. TRBV21-1 is a listed pseudogene. The CDR3 contains 17 residues. This chain's CDR3 is CASSKAGPGGYTGELFF. The CDR3 DNA reads as TGTGCCAGCAGCAAAGCTGGCCCAGGGGGTTACACCGGGGAGCTGTTTTTT.

CDR3 bases: TGTGCCAGCAGCTTAGCGCTTGTCCGGACAGGGGGCCTTGAGACCCAGTACTTC. This encodes CASSLALVRTGGLETQYF. V is TRBV7-2 and J is TRBJ2-5; 11 bases are a match to TRBD1. Trimming at V came to 0 bases and at J to 5 bases, leaving 11 bases not matched to a gene. Germline CDR1 is SGHTA and CDR2 is FQGNSA. CDR3 length: 18 residues.

CDR3 sequence: CASSLGPRPIAGVEDTQYF. The CDR3, as DNA: TGCGCCAGCAGCTTGGGCCCGCGACCTATAGCGGGAGTGGAAGATACGCAGTATTTT. The chain employs TRBV5-1 and TRBJ2-3; 9 nucleotides line up with TRBD2. Germline V gene sequence: CDR1 SGHRS, CDR2 YFSETQ. The length of the CDR3 is 19 residues. The V segment lost 0 bases and the J segment 5 bases; nucleotides outside the gene matches: 16.

The V gene is TRBV19, the J gene TRBJ1-5, with D possibly TRBD1 on 5 matching bases. Trimming stripped 3 bases from V and 0 bases from J, with 9 bases between. CDR1 and CDR2 (germline): LNHDA, SQIVND (reference sequence). CDR3 length: 15 residues. CDR3 loop: CASSIPGHSNQPQHF. As DNA, the CDR3 is TGTGCCAGTAGTATTCCAGGGCATAGCAATCAGCCCCAGCATTTT.

The chain links TRBV18 to TRBJ1-2; a weak D match, TRBD1 (6 bases). V gave up 6 bases and J gave up 5 bases, with 22 bases separating them. The length of the CDR3 is 16 residues. Germline lookup yields CDR1 KGHSH and CDR2 LQKENI. CDR3 sequence (DNA): TGTGCCAGCTCGCTTAACAGGGAACCAACTCTTTATGGCTACACCTTC. Its translation is CASSLNREPTLYGYTF.

This clone appeared once. The rearrangement links TRBV27 to TRBJ1-2, with D unclear. Trimming stripped 3 bases from V and 3 bases from J, with 8 bases between. The CDR3 totals 13 residues. CDR1 is MNHEY and CDR2 is SMNVEV in the germline V gene (reference sequence). The CDR3 DNA reads as TGTGCCAGCAGTTTCCCAGGCTACTATGGCTACACCTTC. It yields the protein CASSFPGYYGYTF.

The chain couples TRBV2 to TRBJ2-7, with 13 bases aligning to TRBD2. Trimming removed 2 bases from V and 9 bases from J; junction bases left unmatched: 7. The germline gives CDR1 SNHLY, CDR2 FYNNEI. This CDR3 spans 15 amino acids. In DNA form, the CDR3 reads TGTGCCAGCAGTGAACTGGGACTAGCGGGGTCGATGCAGTACTTC. Translation: CASSELGLAGSMQYF.

The CDR3 here is CASSPDSYYGYTF. Here the CDR3 DNA reads TGTGCCAGCAGTCCGGACAGCTACTATGGCTACACCTTC. The V and J genes are TRBV5-8 and TRBJ1-2; TRBD1 is a possible D gene (6 bases). CDR1 SGHTS and CDR2 YDEGEE come from the germline V gene. The CDR3 spans 13 residues. V dropped 5 bases and J dropped 3 bases, with 11 bases sitting between them.

About this clone: Other nucleotide sequences in the sample specify the same CDR3. The genes are TRBV2 and TRBJ2-3, with 8 bases identical to TRBD1. Germline V gives CDR1 SNHLY, CDR2 FYNNEI. The CDR3 extends over 13 amino acids. Trimming at V came to 6 bases and at J to 3 bases, leaving 2 bases not matched to a gene. The CDR3 reads CASSDRGTDTQYF. The CDR3 coding sequence is TGTGCCAGCAGCGACAGGGGAACAGATACGCAGTATTTT. Full variable domain (rest looked up from reference TRBV2 and TRBJ2-3): EPEVTQTPSHQVTQMGQEVILRCVPISNHLYFYWYRQILGQKVEFLVSFYNNEISEKSEIFDDQFSVERPDGSNFTLKIRSTKLEDSAMYFCASSDRGTDTQYFGPGTRLTVL.

The rearrangement joins TRBV6-2 or TRBV6-3 to TRBJ2-7, with 9 positions matching TRBD2. CDR3 size: 17 residues. Germline CDR1 is MNHEY and CDR2 is SVGEGT. The V gene end was trimmed by 2 bases and the J gene end by 5 bases; junction bases not matched to a gene: 13. The CDR3 sequence: CASSYPLVAGERDEQYF. CDR3 nucleotides: TGTGCCAGCAGTTACCCCCTCGTAGCGGGAGAGAGGGACGAGCAGTACTTC.

This chain links TRBV2 with TRBJ2-7; the D gene is possibly TRBD2 (6 bases). There are 14 residues in the CDR3. The ends were cut back, 6 bases at V and 0 bases at J, with 12 bases in the middle. The germline V gene encodes CDR1 SNHLY and CDR2 FYNNEI. The CDR3 spells CASRTDGSSYEQYF. The CDR3 DNA sequence: TGTGCCAGCAGAACGGACGGGAGCTCCTACGAGCAGTACTTC.

The chain uses TRBV6-5 and TRBJ2-7; 7 bases agree with TRBD2. CDR3 length: 14 residues. V gave up 6 bases and J gave up 6 bases; unmatched junction bases: 11. The V gene's germline CDR1 is MNHEY and CDR2 SVGAGI. CDR3 nucleotide sequence: TGTGCCAGCAGGGAGACTAGCCTCCCGAGCGAGCAGTACTTC. It specifies CASRETSLPSEQYF.

The J gene is TRBJ2-5, the V gene TRBV6-5, with D perhaps TRBD1 (5 bases). The germline V gene has CDR1 MNHEY and CDR2 SVGAGI. The CDR3 consists of 14 residues. Trimming took 4 bases from V and 2 from J, leaving 11 bases between them. As DNA, the CDR3 is TGTGCCAGCAGTTGGGGCAATCCACAAGAGACCCAGTACTTC. Protein: CASSWGNPQETQYF.

V and J are TRBV14 and TRBJ2-1; the D gene is possibly TRBD2 (6 bases). The ends were cut back, 1 base at V and 3 bases at J, with 10 bases in the middle. Germline V gene lookup returns CDR1 SGHDN and CDR2 FVKESK. This CDR3 spans 15 amino acids. For the CDR3, the DNA is TGTGCCAGCAGCCAAGTCGGCGGGATCTACAATGAGCAGTTCTTC. Translation: CASSQVGGIYNEQFF.

In its sample, this clone was seen a few times. The rearrangement links TRBV5-1 to TRBJ1-6; D remains ambiguous. Germline V gene lookup returns CDR1 SGHRS and CDR2 YFSETQ. V was shortened by 0 bases and J by 0 bases, with 10 bases between the two germline ends. The CDR3 is 17 residues long. The CDR3 sequence is CASSLASGDSYNSPLHF. The CDR3 nucleotides read TGCGCCAGCAGCTTGGCTTCCGGGGACTCCTATAATTCACCCCTCCACTTT.

This clone came up once. The chain employs TRBV30 and TRBJ2-2; 8 bases match TRBD2. The CDR3 has 16 residues. The junction had 8 bases not matched to a gene; V was cut back by 3 bases and J by 2 bases. Germline assignment: CDR1 GTSNPN and CDR2 SVGIG (reference sequence). CDR3 loop: CAWRARTSFNTGELFF. CDR3 bases: TGTGCCTGGAGGGCCCGGACTAGCTTCAACACCGGGGAGCTGTTTTTT.

V and J are TRBV19 and TRBJ2-1; 9 positions agree with TRBD2. Germline V gene lookup returns CDR1 LNHDA and CDR2 SQIVND (reference sequence). J lost 6 bases, V lost 5 bases, and 14 bases had no gene match. The CDR3 totals 17 residues. The CDR3 coding sequence is TGTGCCAGTAGTTTTAGCGGGAGTCGCGTTTTAGTCAATGAGCAGTTCTTC. The encoded protein is CASSFSGSRVLVNEQFF.

This sequence joins TRBV25-1 and TRBJ2-2; 7 bases fit TRBD1. The trim removed 3 bases at V and 0 bases at J, leaving 4 bases unmatched. This CDR3 contains 16 residues. Per germline, CDR1 MGHDK and CDR2 SYGVNS. CDR3 coding DNA: TGTGCCAGCAGTGAGTGGACAGGAGCGAACACCGGGGAGCTGTTTTTT. It encodes CASSEWTGANTGELFF.